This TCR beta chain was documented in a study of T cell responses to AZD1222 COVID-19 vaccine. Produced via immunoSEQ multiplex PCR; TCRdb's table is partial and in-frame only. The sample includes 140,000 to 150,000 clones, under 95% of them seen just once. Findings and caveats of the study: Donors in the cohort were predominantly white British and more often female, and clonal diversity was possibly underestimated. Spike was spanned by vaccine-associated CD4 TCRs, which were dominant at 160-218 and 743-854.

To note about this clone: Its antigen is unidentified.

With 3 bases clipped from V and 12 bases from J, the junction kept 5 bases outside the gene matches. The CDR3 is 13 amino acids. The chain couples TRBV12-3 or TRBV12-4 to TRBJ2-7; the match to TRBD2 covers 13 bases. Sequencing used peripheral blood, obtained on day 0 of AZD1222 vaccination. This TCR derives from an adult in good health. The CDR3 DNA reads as TGTGCCAGCAGTTTGACTAGCGGGGGGTATCGGTACTTC. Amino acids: CASSLTSGGYRYF.